This T cell receptor (beta chain) is drawn from a study of T cell repertoires and HLA-DP antigens. Profiled with immunoSEQ multiplex PCR; TCRdb holds only in-frame clones, not every one. The sample holds approximately 110,000 clones; 90% to 95% are singletons and the top ten take around 0.3%. This clone was detected only once. Its antigen remains unidentified. With 2 bases clipped from V and 9 bases from J, the junction kept 15 bases outside the gene matches. From germline, CDR1 is GTSNPN and CDR2 SVGIG (reference sequence). The CDR3 covers 16 residues. The sample consisted of CD4+ T cells from PBMCs. The chain recombines TRBV30 with TRBJ2-1; 8 bases are shared with TRBD1. This receptor was identified in a woman aged 18-35 years in good health and CMV-seronegative. CDR3: CAWSSRQRTGSLEQFF. CDR3 nucleotides: TGTGCCTGGAGTTCCCGCCAAAGGACAGGGTCCCTTGAGCAGTTCTTC.